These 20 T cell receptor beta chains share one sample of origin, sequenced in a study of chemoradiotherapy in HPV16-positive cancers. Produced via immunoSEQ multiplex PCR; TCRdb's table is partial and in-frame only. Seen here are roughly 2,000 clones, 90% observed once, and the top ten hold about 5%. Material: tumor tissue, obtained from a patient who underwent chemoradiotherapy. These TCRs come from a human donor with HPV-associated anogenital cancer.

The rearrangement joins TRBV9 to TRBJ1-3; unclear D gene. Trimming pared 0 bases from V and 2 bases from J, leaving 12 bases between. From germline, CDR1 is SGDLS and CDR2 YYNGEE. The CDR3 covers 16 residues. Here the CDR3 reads CASSVDGFRTGNTIYF. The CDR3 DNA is TGTGCCAGCAGCGTAGATGGTTTTCGCACTGGAAACACCATATATTTT.

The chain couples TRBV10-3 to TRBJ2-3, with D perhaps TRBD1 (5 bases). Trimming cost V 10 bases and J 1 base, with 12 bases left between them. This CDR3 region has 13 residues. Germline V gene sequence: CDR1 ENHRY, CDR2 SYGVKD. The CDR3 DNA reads TGTGCCACCCAGGGTCTCCGCACAGATACGCAGTATTTT. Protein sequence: CATQGLRTDTQYF.

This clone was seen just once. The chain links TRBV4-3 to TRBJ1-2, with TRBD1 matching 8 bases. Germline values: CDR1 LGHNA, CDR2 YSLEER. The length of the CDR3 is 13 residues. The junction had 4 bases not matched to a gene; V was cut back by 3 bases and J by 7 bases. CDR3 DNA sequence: TGCGCCAGCAGCCACCGGACAGGGTTTGGCTACACCTTC. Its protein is CASSHRTGFGYTF.

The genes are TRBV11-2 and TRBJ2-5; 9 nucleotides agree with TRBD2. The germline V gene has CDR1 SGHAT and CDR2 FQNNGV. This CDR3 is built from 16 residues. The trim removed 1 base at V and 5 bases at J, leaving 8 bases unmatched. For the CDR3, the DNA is TGTGCCAGCAGCTTAGGATCAGCGGGGGGCCGGGAGACCCAGTACTTC. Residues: CASSLGSAGGRETQYF.

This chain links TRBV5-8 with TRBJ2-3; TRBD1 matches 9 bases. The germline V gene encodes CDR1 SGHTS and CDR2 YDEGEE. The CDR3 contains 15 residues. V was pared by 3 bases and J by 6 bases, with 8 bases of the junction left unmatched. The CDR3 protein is CASSYPGQGHDTQYF. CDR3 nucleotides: TGTGCCAGCAGCTACCCGGGACAGGGTCACGATACGCAGTATTTT.

In DNA form, the CDR3 reads TGCGCCAGCAGCTTAAACAGGGGGCACGAGCAGTACTTC. This codes for CASSLNRGHEQYF. V gene TRBV5-1 combines with J gene TRBJ2-7; 9 nucleotides line up with TRBD1. The V and J ends lost 2 bases and 5 bases, in that order; junction bases with no gene match: 2. The CDR3 runs 13 residues. Germline lookup yields CDR1 SGHRS and CDR2 YFSETQ.

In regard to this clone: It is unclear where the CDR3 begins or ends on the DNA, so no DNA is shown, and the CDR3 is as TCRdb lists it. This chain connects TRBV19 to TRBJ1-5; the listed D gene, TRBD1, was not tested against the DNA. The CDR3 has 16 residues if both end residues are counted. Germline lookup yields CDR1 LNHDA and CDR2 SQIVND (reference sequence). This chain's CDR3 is CASSIFGSVSNQPQHF.

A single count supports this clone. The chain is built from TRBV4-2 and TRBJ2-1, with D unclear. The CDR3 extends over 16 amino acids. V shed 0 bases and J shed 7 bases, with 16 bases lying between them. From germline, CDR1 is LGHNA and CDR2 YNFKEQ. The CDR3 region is CASSQDAPPSGNEQFF. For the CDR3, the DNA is TGTGCCAGCAGCCAAGATGCGCCTCCTTCGGGTAATGAGCAGTTCTTC.

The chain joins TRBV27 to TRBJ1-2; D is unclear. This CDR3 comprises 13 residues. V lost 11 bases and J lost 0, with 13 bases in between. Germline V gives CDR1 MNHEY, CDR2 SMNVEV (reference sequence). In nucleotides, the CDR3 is TGTGCCCCTCAAAGGGCGACTAACTATGGCTACACCTTC. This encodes CAPQRATNYGYTF.

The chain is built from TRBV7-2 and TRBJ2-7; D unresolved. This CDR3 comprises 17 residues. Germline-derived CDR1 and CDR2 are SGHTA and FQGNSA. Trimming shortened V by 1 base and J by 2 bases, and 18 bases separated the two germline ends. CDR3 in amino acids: CASSLGFLSGYPYEQYF. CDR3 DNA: TGTGCCAGCAGCTTAGGGTTTCTGTCCGGCTATCCCTACGAGCAGTACTTC.

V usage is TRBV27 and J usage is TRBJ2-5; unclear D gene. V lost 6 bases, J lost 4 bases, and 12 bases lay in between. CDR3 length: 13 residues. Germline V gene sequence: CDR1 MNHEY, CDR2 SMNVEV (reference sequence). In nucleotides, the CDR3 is TGTGCCAGCAGACCTATGAGGTCAGAGACCCAGTACTTC. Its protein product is CASRPMRSETQYF.

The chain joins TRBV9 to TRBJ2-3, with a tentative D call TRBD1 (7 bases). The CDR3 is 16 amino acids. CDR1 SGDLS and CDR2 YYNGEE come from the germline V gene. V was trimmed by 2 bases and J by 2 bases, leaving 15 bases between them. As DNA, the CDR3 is TGTGCCAGCAGCGTGTACGGAGGGGGCGACACAGATACGCAGTATTTT. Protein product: CASSVYGGGDTDTQYF.

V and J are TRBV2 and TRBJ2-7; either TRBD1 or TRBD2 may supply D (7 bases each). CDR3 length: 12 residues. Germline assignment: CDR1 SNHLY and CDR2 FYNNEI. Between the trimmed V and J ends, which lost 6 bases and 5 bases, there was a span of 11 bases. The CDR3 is CASRGGGDEQYF. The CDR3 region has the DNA TGTGCCAGCAGGGGAGGGGGCGACGAGCAGTACTTC.

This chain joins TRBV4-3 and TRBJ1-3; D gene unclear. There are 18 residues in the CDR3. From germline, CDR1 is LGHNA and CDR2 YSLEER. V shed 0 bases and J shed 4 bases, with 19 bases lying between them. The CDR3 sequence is CASSQDQPATSIGNTIYF. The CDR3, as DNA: TGCGCCAGCAGCCAAGATCAGCCGGCGACCTCCATAGGAAACACCATATATTTT.

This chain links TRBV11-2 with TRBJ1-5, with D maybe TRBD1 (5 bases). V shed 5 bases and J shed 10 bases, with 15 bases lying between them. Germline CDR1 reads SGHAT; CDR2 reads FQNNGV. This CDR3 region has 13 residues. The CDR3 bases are TGTGCCAGCAGCCCGGACGGGGCTACACCCCAGCATTTT. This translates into CASSPDGATPQHF.

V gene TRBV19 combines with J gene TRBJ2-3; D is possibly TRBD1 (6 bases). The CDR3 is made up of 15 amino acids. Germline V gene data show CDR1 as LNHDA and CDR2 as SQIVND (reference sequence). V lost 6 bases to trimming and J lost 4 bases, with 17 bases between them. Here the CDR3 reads CASSLGQSVADTQYF. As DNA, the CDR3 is TGTGCCAGTAGCCTCGGACAGTCGGTCGCAGATACGCAGTATTTT.

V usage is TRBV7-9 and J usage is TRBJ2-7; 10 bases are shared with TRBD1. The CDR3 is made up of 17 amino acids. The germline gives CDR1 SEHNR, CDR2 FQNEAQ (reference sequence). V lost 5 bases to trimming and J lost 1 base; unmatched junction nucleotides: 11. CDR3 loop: CASSPQWDRGISYEQYF. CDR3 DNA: TGTGCCAGCAGCCCACAATGGGACAGGGGAATATCCTACGAGCAGTACTTC.

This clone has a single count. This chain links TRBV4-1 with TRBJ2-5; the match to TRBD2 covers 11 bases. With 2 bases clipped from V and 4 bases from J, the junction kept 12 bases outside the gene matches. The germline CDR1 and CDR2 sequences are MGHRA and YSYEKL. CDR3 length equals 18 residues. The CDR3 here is CASSQTSFSGGAVETQYF. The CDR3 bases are TGCGCCAGCAGCCAAACCTCCTTTAGCGGGGGGGCCGTAGAGACCCAGTACTTC.

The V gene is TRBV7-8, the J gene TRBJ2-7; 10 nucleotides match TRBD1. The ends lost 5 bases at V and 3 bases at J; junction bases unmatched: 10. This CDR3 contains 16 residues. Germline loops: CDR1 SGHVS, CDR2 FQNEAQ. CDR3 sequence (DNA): TGTGCCAGCAGCGCTAGCCGGGACAGGGGTTACTACGAGCAGTACTTC. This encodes CASSASRDRGYYEQYF.

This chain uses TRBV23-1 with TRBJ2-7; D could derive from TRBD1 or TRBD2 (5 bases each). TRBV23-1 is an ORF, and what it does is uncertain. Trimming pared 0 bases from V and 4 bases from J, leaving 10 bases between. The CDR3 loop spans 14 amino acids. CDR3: CASSQSSGGYEQYF. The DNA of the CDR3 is TGCGCCAGCAGTCAATCCAGTGGGGGTTACGAGCAGTACTTC.